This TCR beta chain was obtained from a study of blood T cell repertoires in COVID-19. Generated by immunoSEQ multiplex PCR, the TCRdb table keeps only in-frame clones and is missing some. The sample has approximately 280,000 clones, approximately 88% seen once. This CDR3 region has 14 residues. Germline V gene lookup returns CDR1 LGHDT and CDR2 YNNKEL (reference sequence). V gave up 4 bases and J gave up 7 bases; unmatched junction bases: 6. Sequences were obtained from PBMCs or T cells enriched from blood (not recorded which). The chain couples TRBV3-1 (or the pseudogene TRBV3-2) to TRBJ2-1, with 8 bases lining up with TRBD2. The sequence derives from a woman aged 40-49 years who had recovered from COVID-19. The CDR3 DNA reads TGTGCCAGCAGCCTCCGGACTAGCTGGAATGAGCAGTTCTTC. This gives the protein CASSLRTSWNEQFF.